This record covers a single T cell receptor (beta chain). Its specificity is not known. TCRdb's table, derived via immunoSEQ multiplex PCR, lists solely in-frame clones and lacks some. The sample includes about 350,000 clones, about 90% of them seen just once. The data derive from a study of Ad26.COV2.S vaccination and SARS-CoV-2 variants. Study-wide results and caveats: Placebo recipients had lower spike-specific TCR breadth than vaccine recipients. Substantial breadth was reported for post-vaccination spike-specific CD8+ and CD4+ T cells.

V was shortened by 5 bases and J by 4 bases, with 18 bases between the two germline ends. Per germline, CDR1 SGHRS and CDR2 YFSETQ. This CDR3 is 15 amino acids long. Source: peripheral blood, taken after recovery from COVID-19. V usage is TRBV5-1 and J usage is TRBJ2-5, with a tentative D call TRBD1 (5 bases). The receptor was derived from a human donor who had recovered from COVID-19. CDR3 nucleotide sequence: TGCGCCAGCAGAGCGCAGGGTCGCCTGGGAGAGACCCAGTACTTC. Protein sequence: CASRAQGRLGETQYF.